This entry features one TCR beta chain sequence. Its antigen remains unknown. The data derive from a study of cytomegalovirus exposure and HLA in healthy donors. Study conclusions and caveats: A few chains linked to CMV were shown in vitro to be specific for CMV antigens.

Trimming left V 3 bases short and J 2 bases short, with 12 bases between. The CDR3 is 15 amino acids. CDR1 and CDR2 (germline): LNHDA, SQIVND (reference sequence). Primers: 60 Vbeta forward and 13 Jbeta reverse. Sequenced by immunoSEQ multiplex PCR; TCRdb stores in-frame clones only, minus some. The profile shows 150,000 or so clones, around two thirds of them singletons. The V gene is TRBV19, the J gene TRBJ2-3, with D maybe TRBD1 (6 bases). The sample consisted of PBMCs. This receptor was identified in a man between 25 and 39 years old in good health and CMV-seropositive. CDR3 sequence: CASSIWTDSTDTQYF. In DNA, the CDR3 is TGTGCCAGTAGTATTTGGACAGATTCCACAGATACGCAGTATTTT.